This T cell receptor (beta chain) was sequenced in a study of shared clonotypes between healthy human individuals. The split of CD4+ cells yielded CD45RA+ naive and CD45RA-negative memory subsets. The CDR3 has 18 residues. Deletions cut 1 base from V and 7 bases from J, with 23 bases between. Germline V gene lookup returns CDR1 MGHRA and CDR2 YSYEKL. An even split of each subset's genomic DNA across several immunoSEQ plates was performed. Using immunoSEQ multiplex PCR, the repertoire was profiled, and TCRdb retains in-frame clones only, with some absent. The data show about 2.4 million clones, over 85% seen once.

The sample was naive CD4+ T cells from PBMCs. Subset denoted: CD45RA+ positively selected. The receptor was derived from a young man in good health. Some clones in this sample may be carry-over from other donors' samples. This chain links TRBV4-1 with TRBJ2-1; D gene ambiguous. The DNA for the CDR3 is TGCGCCAGCAGCCAAGGCCCGAGGACCACCAGTATTGTGAATGAGCAGTTCTTC. Amino acids: CASSQGPRTTSIVNEQFF.